The rows below give T cell receptor beta chains drawn from one sample of a study of OX40 agonist ivuxolimab in advanced cancers. Libraries were prepared by immunoSEQ multiplex PCR; TCRdb keeps only in-frame clonotypes and omits some of them. The sample yields 95,000 to 100,000 clones, approximately 80% seen once. The source material was CD4+ or CD8+ T cells sorted from blood, sampled in a trial of the OX40 agonist ivuxolimab. The receptors here all came from an adult with an advanced solid tumor such as melanoma, head and neck, liver or kidney cancer. Both conserved end residues are part of each CDR3. Each record gives: D gene, clone size, J gene, CDR3 length, V gene, CDR3 DNA, CDR3 protein. A D gene is named only where the DNA matches it firmly. Clone sizes are given selectively: once, few, many, or a class where the clone is expanded.

>TRBD1|few|TRBJ1-2|15|TRBV4-3
TGCGCCAGCAGCCAGTCGGGACAGGGGGGCTATGGCTACACCTTC
CASSQSGQGGYGYTF
>NA|few|TRBJ2-2|16|TRBV7-2
TGTGCCAGCAGCGCCATTGCGGGCTCGAACACCGGGGAGCTGTTTTTT
CASSAIAGSNTGELFF
>TRBD1|NA|TRBJ1-2|14|TRBV18
TGTGCCAGCTCACCGGGACAGGACAACTATGGCTACACCTTC
CASSPGQDNYGYTF
>NA|NA|TRBJ2-2|14|TRBV6-5
TGTGCCAGCAGGAACACGGGTAGCACCGGGGAGCTGTTTTTT
CASRNTGSTGELFF
>NA|NA|TRBJ2-7|14|TRBV6-5
TGTGCCAGCAGTTCCAGGCAGCTCACCTACGAGCAGTACTTC
CASSSRQLTYEQYF
>NA|NA|TRBJ2-1|15|TRBV28
TGTGCCAGCAGTTTAGGCGGGTTCTCCTACAATGAGCAGTTCTTC
CASSLGGFSYNEQFF
>NA|medium-sized|TRBJ1-2|16|TRBV18
TGTGCCAGCTCACCAGGGCCCCCTCTGAGTAACTATGGCTACACCTTC
CASSPGPPLSNYGYTF
>NA|few|TRBJ1-6|13|TRBV6-5
TGTGCCAGCAGTTCAGGGTTGAATTCACCCCTCCACTTT
CASSSGLNSPLHF
>NA|NA|TRBJ1-3|16|TRBV5-1
TGCGCCAGCAGCTCGAATGAACTTATCTCTGGAAACACCATATATTTT
CASSSNELISGNTIYF
>NA|NA|TRBJ2-7|14|TRBV2
TGTGCCAGCAGTGAAGGGACGGGCACCTACGAGCAGTACTTC
CASSEGTGTYEQYF
>TRBD2|NA|TRBJ2-5|15|TRBV27
TGTGCCAGCAGATCCCTTAGCGGGATCCAGGAGACCCAGTACTTC
CASRSLSGIQETQYF
>TRBD2|NA|TRBJ2-3|18|TRBV9
TGTGCCAGCAGCGGAGGAGGAGGAGGCCTAGCGGGCACAGATACGCAGTATTTT
CASSGGGGGLAGTDTQYF
>NA|NA|TRBJ2-6|16|TRBV19
TGTGCCAGTATCGCGCCGGACTACTCTGGGGCCAACGTCCTGACTTTC
CASIAPDYSGANVLTF
>NA|NA|TRBJ1-6|14|TRBV6-1
TGTGCCAGCAGTGTATCCCTCGGGAATTCACCCCTCCACTTT
CASSVSLGNSPLHF
>TRBD1|NA|TRBJ1-1|13|TRBV19
TGTGCCAGTAGTAGAGAATGGGGGACAGGAGCTTTCTTT
CASSREWGTGAFF
>TRBD2|NA|TRBJ2-7|14|TRBV5-1
TGCGCCAGCAGCTTGGAAGGGACTACCTACGAGCAGTACTTC
CASSLEGTTYEQYF
>NA|NA|TRBJ1-2|13|TRBV7-2
TGTGCCAGCAGTCAAGACAAGTCATATGGCTACACCTTC
CASSQDKSYGYTF
>NA|NA|TRBJ1-2|17|TRBV28
TGTGCCAGCAGTTTATCCATGGTCGGACTATTCCTGTATGGCTACACCTTC
CASSLSMVGLFLYGYTF
>NA|NA|TRBJ1-1|13|TRBV2
TGTGCCAGCAGGGCAAGTCGGCTCACTGAAGCTTTCTTT
CASRASRLTEAFF
>NA|NA|TRBJ2-1|12|TRBV7-3
TGTGCCAGCAGCGAAGGGGACAATGAGCAGTTCTTC
CASSEGDNEQFF
>TRBD1|few|TRBJ1-1|14|TRBV4-3
TGCGCCAGCAGCCCCTGGGACAGGAACACTGAAGCTTTCTTT
CASSPWDRNTEAFF
>NA|NA|TRBJ1-4|16|TRBV2
TGTGCCAGCAGGCCCCGGGCCCACGTAGTGCGGGAAAAACTGTTTTTT
CASRPRAHVVREKLFF
>NA|NA|TRBJ1-1|15|TRBV7-3
TGTGCCAGCAGCTCCCAGGGGCAGGGGAACACTGAAGCTTTCTTT
CASSSQGQGNTEAFF
>NA|NA|TRBJ2-7|15|TRBV5-1
TGCGCCAGCAGCTTAAAGGGCCACGAATCCTACGAGCAGTACTTC
CASSLKGHESYEQYF
>NA|NA|TRBJ2-3|13|TRBV7-2
TGCGCCAGCACCCAGGGGGGGGCCGATACGCAGTATTTT
CASTQGGADTQYF
>NA|NA|TRBJ1-5|14|TRBV6-5
TGTGCCAGCAGACCCGACAGGTTGGGTCAGCCCCAGCATTTT
CASRPDRLGQPQHF
>NA|once|TRBJ2-7|13|TRBV2
TGTGCCAGCAGGGGGACAATCCTCGGCGAGCAGTACTTC
CASRGTILGEQYF
>NA|NA|TRBJ2-7|16|TRBV7-7
TGTGCCAGCAGCTTATCGCCGGGACTGACTATCTACGAGCAGTACTTC
CASSLSPGLTIYEQYF
>NA|NA|TRBJ1-1|13|TRBV28
TGTGCCAGCACTTCACTTCGGAACACTGAAGCTTTCTTT
CASTSLRNTEAFF
>TRBD2|NA|TRBJ2-5|16|TRBV29-1
TGCAGCGTTGCCGGGACTAGCGGGGGGGCGCGGGAGACCCAGTACTTC
CSVAGTSGGARETQYF
>TRBD1|NA|TRBJ1-3|13|TRBV30
TGTGCCTTCGACAGGGGGCAAGGAAACACCATATATTTT
CAFDRGQGNTIYF
>NA|NA|TRBJ2-7|11|TRBV6-5
TGTGCCAGCAGGGAGGCGCGAAGGCAGTACTTC
CASREARRQYF
>NA|once|TRBJ2-1|17|TRBV7-2
TGTGCCAGCAGAAGAGGTACCGGTGCTAGCAATGTCGGTGAGCAGTTCTTC
CASRRGTGASNVGEQFF
>NA|NA|TRBJ2-3|12|TRBV5-1
TGCGCCAGCAGCCCGACCGGAGATACGCAGTATTTT
CASSPTGDTQYF
>NA|NA|TRBJ2-7|11|TRBV28
TGTGCCAGCAGTTGGAAAAACGAGCAGTACTTC
CASSWKNEQYF
>NA|NA|TRBJ2-5|12|TRBV10-3
TGTGCCATCAGTGAGTCCAACCAAGTCGAGTACTTC
CAISESNQVEYF
>TRBD2|NA|TRBJ2-3|19|TRBV14
TGTGCCAGCAGCCAAAAATACGGGACTAGCGGGAGGGCCACAGATACGCAGTATTTT
CASSQKYGTSGRATDTQYF
>TRBD1|NA|TRBJ2-6|18|TRBV27
TGTGCCAGCAGTCTAAACCGGGACAGGGCCTCTGGGGCCAACGTCCTGACTTTC
CASSLNRDRASGANVLTF
>NA|NA|TRBJ2-1|14|TRBV19
TGTGCCAGTAGTTTCCGGGACCTCGGGGGTGAGCAGTTCTTC
CASSFRDLGGEQFF
>NA|NA|TRBJ2-4|13|TRBV10-1
TGCGCCAGTAGCGAAGGCGGCAAAAACATTCAGTACTTC
CASSEGGKNIQYF
>NA|once|TRBJ2-4|13|TRBV6-6
TGTGCCAGCAGTTATTCGGCCAAAAACATTCAGTACTTC
CASSYSAKNIQYF